Each of the 8 T cell receptor beta chains below was sequenced from the same sample in a study of blood T cell repertoires in COVID-19. Profiled with immunoSEQ multiplex PCR; TCRdb holds only in-frame clones, not every one. The sample includes about 93,000 clones, 85% to 90% of them seen just once. Sequences were obtained from peripheral blood. The source is a human donor with active COVID-19. The donor label of this sample is uncertain.

The chain uses TRBV3-1 (or the pseudogene TRBV3-2) and TRBJ1-6, with 10 bases fitting TRBD1. Germline V gene sequence: CDR1 LGHDT, CDR2 YNNKEL (reference sequence). The CDR3 covers 15 residues. V was pared by 1 base and J by 9 bases, with 3 bases of the junction left unmatched. For the CDR3, the DNA is TGTGCCAGCAGCCAAGGGGGGACAGGGGCTTCACCCCTCCACTTT. Translating it yields CASSQGGTGASPLHF.

This chain links TRBV2 with TRBJ1-1; TRBD1 agrees at 9 bases. This CDR3 comprises 16 residues. Trimming removed 5 bases from V and 0 bases from J; junction bases left unmatched: 7. Germline lookup yields CDR1 SNHLY and CDR2 FYNNEI. The CDR3 here is CASSFRTGDMNTEAFF. In DNA form, the CDR3 reads TGTGCCAGCAGTTTCCGGACAGGGGATATGAACACTGAAGCTTTCTTT.

V is TRBV30 and J is TRBJ2-2; 8 nucleotides agree with TRBD2. The CDR3 spans 15 residues. J was trimmed by 7 bases and V by 8 bases; bases with no gene match: 15. Germline-derived CDR1 and CDR2 are GTSNPN and SVGIG (reference sequence). CDR3 nucleotides: TGTGCCGGGACATTCGGGGGGGCGACGATCGGGGAGCTGTTTTTT. Translating gives CAGTFGGATIGELFF.

This chain uses TRBV30 with TRBJ1-3; possible D gene TRBD1, 6 bases. The V end was cut by 2 bases, the J end by 4 bases, with 12 bases between. The CDR3 sequence is 14 residues long. From germline, CDR1 is GTSNPN and CDR2 SVGIG (reference sequence). DNA for the CDR3: TGTGCCTGGAGTCTCACAGGGTCCGGAAACACCATATATTTT. It yields the protein CAWSLTGSGNTIYF.

J is TRBJ1-3 and V is TRBV7-9; 10 bases fit TRBD1. Germline CDR1 and CDR2: SEHNR and FQNEAQ (reference sequence). J lost 0 bases, V lost 1 base, and 9 bases had no gene match. CDR3 length: 19 residues. The CDR3 region is CASSLGERQGAISGNTIYF. The DNA of the CDR3 is TGTGCCAGCAGCTTAGGTGAAAGACAGGGGGCGATCTCTGGAAACACCATATATTTT.

The chain links TRBV7-6 to TRBJ2-1; maybe TRBD2 (5 bases). The germline gives CDR1 SGHVS, CDR2 FNYEAQ. The V and J ends lost 3 bases and 0 bases respectively, with 9 bases between them. The CDR3 is 15 residues long. The CDR3 region has the DNA TGTGCCAGCAGCTTCCGAGGGAGCTCCTACAATGAGCAGTTCTTC. Its protein product is CASSFRGSSYNEQFF.

The chain combines TRBV7-2 with TRBJ2-7; TRBD2 agrees at 8 bases. The CDR3 extends over 14 amino acids. V shed 3 bases, J shed 2 bases, and the junction held 3 bases outside the gene matches. CDR1 is SGHTA, CDR2 FQGNSA, per germline. CDR3 sequence (DNA): TGTGCCAGCAGCTTGGGACTAGTTGCCTACGAGCAGTACTTC. Encoded protein: CASSLGLVAYEQYF.

The V and J genes are TRBV28 and TRBJ1-5; TRBD1 aligns across 9 bases. The CDR3 is 15 residues long. The germline V gene has CDR1 MDHEN and CDR2 SYDVKM. J lost 1 base, V lost 8 bases, and 6 bases had no gene match. In DNA, the CDR3 is TGTGCCAGCTGGAAAGGGACAGGGAGCAATCAGCCCCAGCATTTT. Its translation is CASWKGTGSNQPQHF.